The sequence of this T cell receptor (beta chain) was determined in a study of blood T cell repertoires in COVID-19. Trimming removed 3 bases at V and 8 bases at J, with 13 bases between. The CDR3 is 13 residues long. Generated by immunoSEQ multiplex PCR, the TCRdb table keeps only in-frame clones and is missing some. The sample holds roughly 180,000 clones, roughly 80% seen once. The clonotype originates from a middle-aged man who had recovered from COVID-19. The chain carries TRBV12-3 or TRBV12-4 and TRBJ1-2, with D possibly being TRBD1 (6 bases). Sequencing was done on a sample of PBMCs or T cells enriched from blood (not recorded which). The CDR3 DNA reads TGTGCCAGCAGTTTCACGACAGGCGGCGGCTACACCTTC. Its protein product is CASSFTTGGGYTF.